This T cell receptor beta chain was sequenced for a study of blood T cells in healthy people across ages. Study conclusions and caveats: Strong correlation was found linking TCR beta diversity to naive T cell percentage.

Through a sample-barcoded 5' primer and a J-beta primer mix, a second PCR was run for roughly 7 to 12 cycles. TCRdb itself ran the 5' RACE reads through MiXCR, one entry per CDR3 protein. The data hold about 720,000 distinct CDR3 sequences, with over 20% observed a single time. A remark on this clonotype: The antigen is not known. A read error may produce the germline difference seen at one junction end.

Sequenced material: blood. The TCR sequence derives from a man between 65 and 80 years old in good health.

The CDR3 reads CATSRPHGQGAREKLLF. CDR3 coding DNA: TGTGCCACCAGCAGACCGCATGGACAGGGGGCTCGTGAAAAACTGTTATTT. This rearrangement joins TRBV15 to TRBJ1-4; TRBD1 matches 11 bases. CDR1 is LNHNV, CDR2 YYDKDF, per germline (reference sequence). This CDR3 spans 17 amino acids.